This record covers a single TCR beta chain. The germline gives CDR1 SGHRS, CDR2 YFSETQ. There are 15 residues in the CDR3. V was trimmed by 4 bases and J by 0 bases, leaving 12 bases between them. MiXCR was run by TCRdb on the 5' RACE reads, yielding one entry per CDR3 protein. Of under 600,000 distinct CDR3 sequences listed, about 14% were seen once; the top ten hold 11% to 15%. This entry is derived from a study of T cells after yellow fever vaccination. Sequencing was performed on PBMCs, taken on the day of the yellow fever booster vaccination. The TCR sequence derives from a man aged 25-45 years who received the YFV17D yellow fever vaccine. The rearrangement links TRBV5-1 to TRBJ2-3, with D perhaps TRBD2 (6 bases). The CDR3 reads CASSATGTSTDTQYF. The CDR3 DNA reads as TGCGCCAGCAGCGCGACCGGGACTAGCACAGATACGCAGTATTTT.